This T cell receptor beta chain was recovered during a study of cytomegalovirus exposure and HLA in healthy donors. Per germline, CDR1 SGHRS and CDR2 YFSETQ. The CDR3 runs 14 residues. With 5 bases clipped from V and 5 bases from J, the junction kept 10 bases outside the gene matches. Use of 60 Vbeta and 13 Jbeta primers characterized the PCR. Produced via immunoSEQ multiplex PCR; TCRdb's table is partial and in-frame only. The sample table includes around 75,000 clones. This chain uses TRBV5-1 with TRBJ2-7; TRBD1 matches at 7 bases. This clonotype originated in a man aged 45-60 years in good health and CMV-seropositive. The sequencing sample was made of PBMCs. CDR3 sequence reads: CASRTGSTSDEQYF. The CDR3 DNA reads TGCGCCAGCAGGACAGGGTCCACGTCGGACGAGCAGTACTTC.